This T cell receptor (beta chain) was sequenced during a study of T cell clonality in common variable immunodeficiency. Profiled with immunoSEQ multiplex PCR; TCRdb holds only in-frame clones, not every one. Observed in the sample are about 52,000 clones, none of them singletons. CDR1 and CDR2 from the germline V gene are DFQATT and SNEGSKA (reference sequence). CDR3 size: 13 residues. The sample holds many counts of this clone. Its antigen remains unidentified. With the read ending 3 residues before the CDR3 end, the germline J gene is used to fill in that end. Study-level findings and limits: CVID subjects showed higher TCRbeta clonality than healthy controls.

The origin of this receptor is a person aged 18 to 75 in good health. Sequencing was done on a sample of peripheral blood mononuclear cells. The rearrangement links TRBV20-1 to TRBJ1-4; no clear D gene. CDR3 amino acids: CSALGGSDEKLFF. The CDR3 DNA, read in part, is TGCAGCGCTCTAGGCGGGTCAGACGAAAAA.